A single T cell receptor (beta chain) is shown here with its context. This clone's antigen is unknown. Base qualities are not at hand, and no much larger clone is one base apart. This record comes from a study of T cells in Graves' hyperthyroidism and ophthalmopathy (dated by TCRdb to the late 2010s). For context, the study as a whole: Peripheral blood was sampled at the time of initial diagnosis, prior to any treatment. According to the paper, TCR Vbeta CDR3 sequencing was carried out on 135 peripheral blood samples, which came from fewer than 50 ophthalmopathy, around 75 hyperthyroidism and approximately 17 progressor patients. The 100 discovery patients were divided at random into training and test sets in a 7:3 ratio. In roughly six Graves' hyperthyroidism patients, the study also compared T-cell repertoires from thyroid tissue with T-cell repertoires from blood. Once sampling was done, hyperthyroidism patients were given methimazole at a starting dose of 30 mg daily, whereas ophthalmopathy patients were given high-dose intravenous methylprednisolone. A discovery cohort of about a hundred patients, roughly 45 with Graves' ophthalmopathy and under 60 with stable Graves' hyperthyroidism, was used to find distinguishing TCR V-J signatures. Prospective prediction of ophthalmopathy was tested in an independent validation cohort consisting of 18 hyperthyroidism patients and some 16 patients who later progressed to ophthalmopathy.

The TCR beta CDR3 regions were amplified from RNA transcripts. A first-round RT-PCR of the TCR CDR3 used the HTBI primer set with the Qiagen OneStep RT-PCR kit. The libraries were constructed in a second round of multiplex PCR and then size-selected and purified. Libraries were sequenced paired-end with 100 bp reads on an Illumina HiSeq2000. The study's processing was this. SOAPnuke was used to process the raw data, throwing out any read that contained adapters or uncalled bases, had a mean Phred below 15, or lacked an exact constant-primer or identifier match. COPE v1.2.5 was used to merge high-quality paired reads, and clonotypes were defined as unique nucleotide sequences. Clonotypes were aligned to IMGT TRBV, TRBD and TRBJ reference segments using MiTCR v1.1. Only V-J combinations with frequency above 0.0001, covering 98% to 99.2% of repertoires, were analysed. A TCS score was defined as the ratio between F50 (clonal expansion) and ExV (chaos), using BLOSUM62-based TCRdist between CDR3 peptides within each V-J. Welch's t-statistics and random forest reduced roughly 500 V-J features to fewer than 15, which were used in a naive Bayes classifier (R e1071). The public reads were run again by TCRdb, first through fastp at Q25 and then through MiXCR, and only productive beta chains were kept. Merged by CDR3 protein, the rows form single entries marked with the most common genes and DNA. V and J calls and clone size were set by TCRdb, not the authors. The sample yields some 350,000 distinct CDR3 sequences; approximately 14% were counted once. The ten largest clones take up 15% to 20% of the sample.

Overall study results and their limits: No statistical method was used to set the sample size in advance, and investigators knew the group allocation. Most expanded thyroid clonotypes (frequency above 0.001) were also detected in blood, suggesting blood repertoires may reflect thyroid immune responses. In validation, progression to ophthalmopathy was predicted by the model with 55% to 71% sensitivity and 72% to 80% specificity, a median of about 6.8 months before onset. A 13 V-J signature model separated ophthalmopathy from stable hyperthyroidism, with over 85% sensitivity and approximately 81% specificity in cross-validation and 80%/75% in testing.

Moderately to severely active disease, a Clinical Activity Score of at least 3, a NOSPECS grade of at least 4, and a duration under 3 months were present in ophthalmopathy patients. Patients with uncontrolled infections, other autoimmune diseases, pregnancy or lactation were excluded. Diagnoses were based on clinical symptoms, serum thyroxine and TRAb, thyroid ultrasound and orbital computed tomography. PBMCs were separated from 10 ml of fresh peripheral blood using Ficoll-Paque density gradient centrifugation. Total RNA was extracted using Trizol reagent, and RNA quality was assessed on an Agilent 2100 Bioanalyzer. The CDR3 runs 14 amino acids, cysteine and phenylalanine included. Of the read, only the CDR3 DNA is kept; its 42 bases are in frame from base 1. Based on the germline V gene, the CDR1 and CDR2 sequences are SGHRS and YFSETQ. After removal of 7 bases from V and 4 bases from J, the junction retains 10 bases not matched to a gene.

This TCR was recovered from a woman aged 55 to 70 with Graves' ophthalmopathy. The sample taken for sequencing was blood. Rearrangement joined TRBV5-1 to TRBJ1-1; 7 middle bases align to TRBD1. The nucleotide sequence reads TGCGCCAGCCAGGGGCCAGGGGGAGGCACTGAAGCTTTCTTT. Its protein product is CASQGPGGGTEAFF.